This TCR beta chain emerged from a study of response to subunit inactivated influenza vaccine. Regarding the study as a whole: The authors offered the suggestion that each seasonal influenza vaccination recruits few new T cells.

The length of the CDR3 is 17 residues. TCRdb re-called the RT-PCR reads through MiXCR, storing one row per CDR3 protein. The table has a few hundred thousand distinct CDR3 sequences, 20% to 25% seen once; the top ten hold roughly 10%. Many counts were recorded for this clonotype. What it binds is not known. The gene calls are TRBV21-1 and TRBJ1-1; the table's D call of TRBD1 was not tested on the DNA. TRBV21-1 is annotated as a pseudogene. The origin of this receptor is a man between 50 and 69 years old who received an inactivated influenza vaccine. This sample comprised PBMCs from blood, obtained about 20 months after vaccination. The CDR3 spells CASSKESLRGGSTEAFF. For the CDR3, the DNA is TGTGCCAGCAGCAAAGAAAGTCTTCGAGGGGGGAGCACTGAAGCTTTCTTT.